The present entry profiles one TCR beta chain with its context. Its antigen is undetermined. The sample comes from a study of a mutant IDH1 vaccine in newly diagnosed glioma. On the study more broadly: Patients under treatment included around 60% males and about 38% females and had a mean age of approximately 43 years. Findings and caveats of the study: Patients showed vaccine-induced immune responses at a rate of under 95%.

Trimming shortened V by 5 bases and J by 4 bases, and 14 bases separated the two germline ends. Germline V CDR1 and CDR2: SQVTM, ANQGSEA. This CDR3 has 14 amino acids. Described time point: baseline, week 1 (first vaccination visit). As to treatment: pre-vaccination baseline after standard-of-care therapy. This table comes from immunoSEQ multiplex PCR, and its TCRdb copy is limited to in-frame clones, with some not included. The data hold about 69,000 clones, with 80% to 90% observed a single time. The rearrangement links TRBV29-1 to TRBJ1-4; the D is unclear. This TCR was recovered from a man aged 25 to 40 with glioma. Sequences were derived from PBMCs, sampled from a glioma patient treated with radiotherapy, temozolomide or both. The CDR3 loop is CSVTFPGSNEKLFF. The CDR3 DNA sequence: TGCAGCGTTACGTTTCCGGGAAGTAATGAAAAACTGTTTTTT.